This T cell receptor (beta chain) was sequenced in a study of T cell responses to AZD1222 COVID-19 vaccine (dated by TCRdb to the early 2020s). Regarding the complete study: AZD1222 recipients whose second dose came at about 4 weeks and those whose second dose came at about 12 weeks were combined into one group, since spike-specific TCR depth and breadth did not differ between the two schedules. Trial participants were enrolled into age subgroups of 18-55, 56-69 and 70-plus years, which contained roughly 150, 30 and 60 TCR-sequenced participants, respectively. A total of more than 230 trial participants underwent TCR sequencing, of whom about 210 received two doses of AZD1222 and roughly 25 received two doses of the MenACWY control vaccine.

The sample's time point label, decoded: baseline before first vaccination. Vaccinee samples came from UK trials COV001 and COV002, including a single-blind randomized controlled phase 2/3 trial of AZD1222 (ChAdOx1 nCoV-19) in healthy adults. For TCRbeta chain sequencing, PBMC samples were collected from trial participants at day 0 and at day 28 after the second dose. Broader findings and caveats from the paper: Participants were mostly white British, with more females than males. The authors suggested clonal diversity may have been underestimated. The 56-69-year group was small, and its depth increase did not reach significance, likely because of low power. Vaccine-associated CD4 TCRs spanned the whole spike protein, with dominant responses in regions 160-218 and 743-854. After two AZD1222 doses, spike-specific TCR breadth and depth were significantly higher than at day 0 and than in MenACWY recipients. Nearly half of unique spike-specific TCRs reportedly recognized epitopes outside regions mutated in the B.1.351 and B.1.1.7 variants. Only a handful of AZD1222 recipients were SARS-CoV-2 seropositive at baseline, limiting conclusions about previously exposed vaccinees. Because no day 14 peak-response samples were available, the repertoires could be characterized only after the peak T cell response.

The CDR3 regions of human TCRbeta chains were analyzed by immunosequencing. The source study handled its data this way. TCRs in the repertoires were compared against a reference library of SARS-CoV-2-specific TCRs that had been generated with the MIRA antigen-specificity platform. Breadth meant the fraction of unique TCRs that were SARS-CoV-2-associated, whereas depth meant the fraction of total T cells that were SARS-CoV-2-associated. Using the MIRA data, every spike-specific TCR was mapped to the spike region that the TCR reacted to and assigned to either a CD4 or a CD8 class. Log10-transformed breadth and depth values were compared by one-way ANOVA with Sidak's multiple comparisons tests. The immuneACCESS repertoire file appears here via TCRdb, limited to in-frame rearrangements. These files lack a portion of the clones; in checked studies, under half of the deficit traces to unresolved V genes, and the cause of the others is not known. The V and J calls and clone size are taken from that table; D and trimming were inferred from the DNA. The sample data list roughly 70,000 clones, and around 86% of these were observed just once. The ten largest account for about 2.7% of the sample.

This clone was counted between two and nine times. Its antigen is unknown. Nothing much larger sits one base from this clone, and base qualities are not available. From the cysteine through the phenylalanine, the CDR3 covers 13 amino acids. Only the CDR3 part of the read is kept: 39 bases, read in frame from the first base. V is clipped by 2 bases and J by 9 bases, and the sequence between their germline boundaries is 9 bases long. From a lookup of the germline V gene (reference sequence), CDR1 and CDR2 are SGHNT and YYREEE. This TCR derives from an adult in good health. The rearrangement joined TRBV5-4 to TRBJ1-6; the D gene lacks a confident call. Sequencing used peripheral blood, obtained on day 0 of AZD1222 vaccination. The CDR3 protein: CASSLVSGSPLHF. The nucleotide sequence reads TGTGCCAGCAGCTTAGTAAGTGGTTCACCCCTCCACTTT.